Listed below are T cell receptor beta chains from one sample, sequenced in a study of Ad26.COV2.S vaccination and SARS-CoV-2 variants. Assay used: immunoSEQ multiplex PCR; TCRdb lists only in-frame clones, some missing. This table has hundreds of thousands of clones, roughly 90% appearing once. Material: peripheral blood, obtained in a trial of Ad26.COV2.S vaccine versus placebo. These receptors all stem from a person aged 18 to 65 who received the Ad26.COV2.S COVID-19 vaccine or a placebo. The CDR3 runs from the conserved cysteine through the conserved F or W.

>TRBV15|15
CATSREVSGVYEQYF
>TRBV30|11
CAWSRGPEAFF
>TRBV6-2/TRBV6-3|15
CASSYSAENTGELFF
>TRBV7-2|15
CASSLGQGDNSPLHF
>TRBV4-3|16
CASSQDGLGSYNEQFF
>TRBV4-2|15
CASSQEWDSYNEQFF
>TRBV5-1|14
CASSLEGERYEQYF
>TRBV20-1|11
CSAEKDTEAFF
>TRBV7-3|17
CASSLNPGGSVSSPLHF
>TRBV5-1|14
CASSAGQGIDIQYF
>TRBV29-1|13
CSVKLSSGGELFF
>TRBV5-6|13
CASSLSAGDEQYF
>TRBV7-9|12
CASSSAAPEAFF
>TRBV6-6|16
CASTSSGGPDSYEQYF
>TRBV24-1|16
CATSSRDRGSNQPQHF
>TRBV5-1|15
CASSLSGGKNNEQFF
>TRBV2|12
CASGLNQETQYF
>TRBV19|13
CASSPWGNYGYTF
>TRBV12-5|13
CASGFLQTGPQYF
>TRBV27|17
CASSLLAQSGSKNIQYF
>TRBV6-5|13
CASTPSGGTEAFF
>TRBV11-3|12
CASSYSTGELFF
>TRBV4-3|15
CASSQVVGQFYGYTF
>TRBV5-1|14
CASSLGQGISPLHF
>TRBV3-1/TRBV3-2|15
CASSPRHLPNTEAFF
>TRBV7-9|14
CASSLAGLAETQYF
>TRBV12-3/TRBV12-4|13
CASSPTGVSPLHF
>TRBV2|13
CAGGTGPTYGYTF
>TRBV3-1/TRBV3-2|15
CASSPRGQRNEKLFF
>TRBV7-9|12
CASSLDYQPQHF
>TRBV7-2|14
CASSFTGGYTEAFF
>TRBV3-1/TRBV3-2|14
CASSLGLASYEQYF
>TRBV19|13
CASSLREDYEQYF
>TRBV15|23
CATSRDLPHLFRTGATPNYGYTF
>TRBV19|13
CASSMGPYNEQFF
>TRBV19|15
CASRLTSGAYNEQFF
>TRBV7-2|16
CASSEMGLAGANEQFF
>TRBV27|16
CASTLAGNSGANVLTF
>TRBV4-1|15
CASSQVAGPGYEQYF
>TRBV3-1/TRBV3-2|13
CASSQWGDQPQHF
>TRBV2|13
CASIQRSNEKLFF
>TRBV7-2|15
CASSLVGGWENIQYF
>TRBV9|13
CASSVQGDQPQHF
>TRBV24-1|15
CATSLAPGNTGELFF
>TRBV6-5|13
CASGSHPKTEAFF
>TRBV19|15
CASSSRSGGSYEQYF
>TRBV5-1|14
CASSLGGRTETQYF
>TRBV18|14
CASSPTGVEQPQHF
>TRBV3-1/TRBV3-2|14
CASSQETARFEQFF
>TRBV7-9|18
CASSFPTGTGSSSYEQYF
>TRBV6-5|13
CASRDSGTDTQYF
>TRBV11-3|14
CASSPGQEYNEQFF
>TRBV9|16
CASSPEGRGADTEAFF